This T cell receptor beta chain was profiled in a study of T cells expressing NK-cell markers. As concerns this clonotype: Its antigen is unknown.

UMIs accompanied the 5'RACE template switching by which TCR beta cDNA was made. Reanalyzing the 5' RACE reads, TCRdb keeps one entry per CDR3 protein, without DNA. The sample data list 300,000 to 450,000 distinct CDR3 sequences. CDR3 length: 17 residues. Overall study findings and caveats: The contribution of dominant NKG2C+ clonotypes to CD8+ T cells in five to seven donors was about 1.0-7.0%. Leadership of the CD3+CD56-NKG2C+ fraction also belonged to these clonotypes in a few donors.

This receptor was taken from a man aged 18-69 years in good health. Sequenced input: blood T cells: a sorted CD56 or NKG2C T cell subset, CD4+ or CD8+ T cells, or bulk PBMC T cells (not recorded which). The chain couples TRBV12-3 or TRBV12-4 to TRBJ2-7; the TCRdb D gene call, TRBD2, has no DNA to confirm it. The CDR3 loop is CASSLEGLAGSSYEQYF.